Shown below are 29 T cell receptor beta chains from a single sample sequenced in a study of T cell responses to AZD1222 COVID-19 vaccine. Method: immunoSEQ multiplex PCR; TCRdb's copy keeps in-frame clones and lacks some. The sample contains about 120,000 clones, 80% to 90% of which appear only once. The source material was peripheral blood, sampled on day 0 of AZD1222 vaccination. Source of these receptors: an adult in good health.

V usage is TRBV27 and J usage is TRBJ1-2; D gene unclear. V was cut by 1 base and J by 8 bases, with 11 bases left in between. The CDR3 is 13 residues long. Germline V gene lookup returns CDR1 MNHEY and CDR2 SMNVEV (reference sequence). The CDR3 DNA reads TGTGCCAGCAGTTTATTGGGAGCCCCAGGCTACACCTTC. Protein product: CASSLLGAPGYTF.

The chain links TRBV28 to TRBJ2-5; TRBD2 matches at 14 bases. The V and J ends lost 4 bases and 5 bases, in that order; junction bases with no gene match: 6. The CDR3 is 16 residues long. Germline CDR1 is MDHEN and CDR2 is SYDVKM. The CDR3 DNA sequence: TGTGCCAGCAGTTCGACTAGCGGGAGGGCCCTTGAGACCCAGTACTTC. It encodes CASSSTSGRALETQYF.

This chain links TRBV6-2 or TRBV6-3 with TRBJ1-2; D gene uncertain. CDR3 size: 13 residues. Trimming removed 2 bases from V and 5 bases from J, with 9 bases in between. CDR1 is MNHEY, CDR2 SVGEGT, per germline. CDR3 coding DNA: TGTGCCAGCAGTTACACGGGTGTTTATGGCTACACCTTC. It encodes CASSYTGVYGYTF.

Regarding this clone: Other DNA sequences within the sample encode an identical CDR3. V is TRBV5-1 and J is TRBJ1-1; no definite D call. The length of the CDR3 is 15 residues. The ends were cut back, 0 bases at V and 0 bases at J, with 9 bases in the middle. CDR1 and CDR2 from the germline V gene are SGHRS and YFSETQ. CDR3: CASSLVTDMNTEAFF. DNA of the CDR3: TGCGCCAGCAGCTTGGTTACGGATATGAACACTGAAGCTTTCTTT. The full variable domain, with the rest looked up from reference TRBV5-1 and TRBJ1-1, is KAGVTQTPRYLIKTRGQQVTLSCSPISGHRSVSWYQQTPGQGLQFLFEYFSETQRNKGNFPGRFSGRQFSNSRSEMNVSTLELGDSALYLCASSLVTDMNTEAFFGQGTRLTVV.

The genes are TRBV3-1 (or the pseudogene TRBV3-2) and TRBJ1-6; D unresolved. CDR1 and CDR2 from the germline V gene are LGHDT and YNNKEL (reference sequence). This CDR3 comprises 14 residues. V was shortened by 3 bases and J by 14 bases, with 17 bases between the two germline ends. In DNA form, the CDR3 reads TGTGCCAGCAGCCACCCAGCGGGTAGAGAGACCCTCCACTTT. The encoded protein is CASSHPAGRETLHF.

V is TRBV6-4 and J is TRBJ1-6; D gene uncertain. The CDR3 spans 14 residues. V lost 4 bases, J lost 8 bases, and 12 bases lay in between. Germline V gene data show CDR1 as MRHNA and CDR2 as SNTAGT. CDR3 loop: CASSASPGDSPLHF. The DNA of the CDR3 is TGTGCCAGCAGTGCTAGCCCTGGGGATTCACCCCTCCACTTT.

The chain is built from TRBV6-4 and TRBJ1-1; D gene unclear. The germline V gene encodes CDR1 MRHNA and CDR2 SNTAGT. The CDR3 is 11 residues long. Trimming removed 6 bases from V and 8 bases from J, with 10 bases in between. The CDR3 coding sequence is TGTGCCAGCAGGAAAGGTATCGAAGCTTTCTTT. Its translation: CASRKGIEAFF.

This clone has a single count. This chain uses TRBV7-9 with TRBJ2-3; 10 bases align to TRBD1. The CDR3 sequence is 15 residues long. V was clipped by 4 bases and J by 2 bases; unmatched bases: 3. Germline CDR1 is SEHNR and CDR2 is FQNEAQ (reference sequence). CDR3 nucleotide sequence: TGTGCCAGCAGCTCGAGACAGGGGGCCACAGATACGCAGTATTTT. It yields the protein CASSSRQGATDTQYF.

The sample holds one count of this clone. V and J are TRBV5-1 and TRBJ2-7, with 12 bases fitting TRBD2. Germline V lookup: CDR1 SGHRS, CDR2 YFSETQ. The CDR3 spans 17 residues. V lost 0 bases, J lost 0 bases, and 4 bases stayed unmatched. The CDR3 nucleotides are TGCGCCAGCAGCTTGGCCTCGGGACTAGCGGGCTCCTACGAGCAGTACTTC. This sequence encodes CASSLASGLAGSYEQYF.

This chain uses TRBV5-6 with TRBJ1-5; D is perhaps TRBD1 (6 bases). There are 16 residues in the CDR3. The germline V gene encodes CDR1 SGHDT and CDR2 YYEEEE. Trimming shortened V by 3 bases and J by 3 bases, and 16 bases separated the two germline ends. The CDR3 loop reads CASSSRTAPINQPQHF. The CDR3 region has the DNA TGTGCCAGCAGCTCAAGGACAGCCCCTATCAATCAGCCCCAGCATTTT.

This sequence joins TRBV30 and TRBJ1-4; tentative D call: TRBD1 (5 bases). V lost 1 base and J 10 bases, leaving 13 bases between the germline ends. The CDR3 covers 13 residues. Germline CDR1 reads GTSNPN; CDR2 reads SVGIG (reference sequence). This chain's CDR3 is CAWSGEGKGKLFF. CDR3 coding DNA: TGTGCCTGGAGTGGAGAGGGGAAAGGAAAACTGTTTTTT.

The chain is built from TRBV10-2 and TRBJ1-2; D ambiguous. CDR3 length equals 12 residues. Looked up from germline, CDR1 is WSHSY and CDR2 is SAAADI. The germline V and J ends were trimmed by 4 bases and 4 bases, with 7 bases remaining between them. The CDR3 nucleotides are TGCGCCAGCAGTGGGCAGCGCTATGGCTACACCTTC. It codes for CASSGQRYGYTF.

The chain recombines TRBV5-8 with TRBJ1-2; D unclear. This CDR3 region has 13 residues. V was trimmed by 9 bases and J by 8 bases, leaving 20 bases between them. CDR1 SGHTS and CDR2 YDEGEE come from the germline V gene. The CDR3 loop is CAKTLPGLRGYTF. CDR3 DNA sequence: TGTGCCAAGACGCTTCCGGGCCTCCGAGGCTACACCTTC.

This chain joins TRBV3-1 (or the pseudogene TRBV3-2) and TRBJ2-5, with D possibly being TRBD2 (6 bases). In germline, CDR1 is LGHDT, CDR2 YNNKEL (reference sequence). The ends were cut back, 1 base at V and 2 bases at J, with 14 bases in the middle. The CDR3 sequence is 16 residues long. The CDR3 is CASSQVGGAAQETQYF. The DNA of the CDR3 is TGTGCCAGCAGCCAAGTGGGAGGAGCGGCACAAGAGACCCAGTACTTC.

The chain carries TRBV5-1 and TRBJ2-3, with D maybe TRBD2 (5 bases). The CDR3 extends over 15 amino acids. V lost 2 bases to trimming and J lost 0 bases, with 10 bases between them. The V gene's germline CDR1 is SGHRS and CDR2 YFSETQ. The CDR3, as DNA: TGCGCCAGCAGCTTTGGTGAGCGGAGCACAGATACGCAGTATTTT. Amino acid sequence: CASSFGERSTDTQYF.

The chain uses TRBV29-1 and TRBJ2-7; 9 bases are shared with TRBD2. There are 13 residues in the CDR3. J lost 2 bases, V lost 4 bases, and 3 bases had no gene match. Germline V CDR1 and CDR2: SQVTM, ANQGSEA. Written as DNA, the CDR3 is TGCAGCGTTGGCGGGAGGGTAACCTACGAGCAGTACTTC. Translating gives CSVGGRVTYEQYF.

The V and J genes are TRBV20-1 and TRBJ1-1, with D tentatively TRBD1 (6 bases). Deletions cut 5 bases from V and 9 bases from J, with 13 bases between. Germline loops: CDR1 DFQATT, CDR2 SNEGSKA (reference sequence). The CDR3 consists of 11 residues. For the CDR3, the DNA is TGCAGTGCTGGTGGGACAACGCAAGCTTTCTTT. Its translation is CSAGGTTQAFF.

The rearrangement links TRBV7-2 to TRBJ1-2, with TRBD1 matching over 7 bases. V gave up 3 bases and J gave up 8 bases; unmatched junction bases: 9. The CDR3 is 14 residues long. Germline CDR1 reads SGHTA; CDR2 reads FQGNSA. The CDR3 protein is CASSFSQQGTGYTF. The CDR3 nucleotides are TGTGCCAGCAGCTTCTCACAACAGGGGACGGGCTACACCTTC.

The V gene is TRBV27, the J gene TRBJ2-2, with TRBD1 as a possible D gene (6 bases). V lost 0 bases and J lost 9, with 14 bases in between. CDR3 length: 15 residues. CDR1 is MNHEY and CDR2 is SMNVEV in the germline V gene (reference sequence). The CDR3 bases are TGTGCCAGCAGTTTATCGCTGGGGGCTACCAGGGAGCTGTTTTTT. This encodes CASSLSLGATRELFF.

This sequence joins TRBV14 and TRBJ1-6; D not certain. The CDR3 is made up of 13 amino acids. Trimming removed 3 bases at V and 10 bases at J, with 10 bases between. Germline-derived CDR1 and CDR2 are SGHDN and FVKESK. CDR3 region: CASSHEAGSPLHF. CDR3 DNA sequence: TGTGCCAGCAGCCACGAGGCCGGATCACCCCTCCACTTT.

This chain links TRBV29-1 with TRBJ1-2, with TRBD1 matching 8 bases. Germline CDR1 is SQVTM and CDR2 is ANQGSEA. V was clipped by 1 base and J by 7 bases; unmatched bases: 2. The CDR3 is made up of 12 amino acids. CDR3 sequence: CSVEVTGGGYTF. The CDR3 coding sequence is TGCAGCGTTGAAGTTACAGGGGGTGGCTACACCTTC.

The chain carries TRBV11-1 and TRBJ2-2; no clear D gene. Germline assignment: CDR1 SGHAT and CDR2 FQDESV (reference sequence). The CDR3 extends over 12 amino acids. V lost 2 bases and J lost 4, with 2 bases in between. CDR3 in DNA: TGTGCCAGCAGCTTACGCACCGGGGAGCTGTTTTTT. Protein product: CASSLRTGELFF.

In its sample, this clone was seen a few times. CDR3 residues: CASSPKGVRQETQYF. For the CDR3, the DNA is TGTGCCAGCTCACCGAAAGGGGTACGGCAAGAGACCCAGTACTTC. The J gene is TRBJ2-5, the V gene TRBV18, with TRBD1 as a possible D gene (5 bases). The V and J ends lost 3 bases and 2 bases respectively, with 13 bases between them. The germline CDR1 and CDR2 sequences are KGHSH and LQKENI. This CDR3 comprises 15 residues.

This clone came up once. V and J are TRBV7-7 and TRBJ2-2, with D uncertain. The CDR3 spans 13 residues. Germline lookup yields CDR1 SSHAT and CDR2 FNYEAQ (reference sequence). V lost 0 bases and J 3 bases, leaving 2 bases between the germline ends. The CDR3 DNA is TGTGCCAGCAGCTTAGCAGACACCGGGGAGCTGTTTTTT. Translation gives CASSLADTGELFF. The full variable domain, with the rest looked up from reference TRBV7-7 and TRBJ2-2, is GAGVSQSPRYKVTKRGQDVTLRCDPISSHATLYWYQQALGQGPEFLTYFNYEAQPDKSGLPSDRFSAERPEGSISTLTIQRTEQRDSAMYRCASSLADTGELFFGEGSRLTVL.

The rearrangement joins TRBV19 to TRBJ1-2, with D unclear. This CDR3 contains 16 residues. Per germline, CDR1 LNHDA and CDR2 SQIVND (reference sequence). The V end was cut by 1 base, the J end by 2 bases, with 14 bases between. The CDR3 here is CASSIGGQARNYGYTF. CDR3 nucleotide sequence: TGTGCCAGTAGTATAGGAGGGCAGGCCCGGAACTATGGCTACACCTTC.

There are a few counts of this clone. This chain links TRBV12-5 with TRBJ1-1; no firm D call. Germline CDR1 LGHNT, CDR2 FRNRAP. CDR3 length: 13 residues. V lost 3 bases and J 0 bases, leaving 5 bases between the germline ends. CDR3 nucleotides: TGTGCTAGTGGTTTAAGCATGAACACTGAAGCTTTCTTT. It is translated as CASGLSMNTEAFF.

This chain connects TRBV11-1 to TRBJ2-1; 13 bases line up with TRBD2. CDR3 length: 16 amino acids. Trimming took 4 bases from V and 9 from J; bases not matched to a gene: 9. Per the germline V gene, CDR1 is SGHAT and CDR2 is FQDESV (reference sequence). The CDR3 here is CASSWGLAGNGGEQFF. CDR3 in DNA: TGTGCCAGCAGCTGGGGACTAGCGGGGAATGGCGGTGAGCAGTTCTTC.

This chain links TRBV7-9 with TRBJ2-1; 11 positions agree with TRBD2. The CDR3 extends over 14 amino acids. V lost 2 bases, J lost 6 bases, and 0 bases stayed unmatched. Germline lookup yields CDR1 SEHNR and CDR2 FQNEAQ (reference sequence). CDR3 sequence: CASSLLAGGNEQFF. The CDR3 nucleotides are TGTGCCAGCAGCTTACTAGCGGGGGGCAATGAGCAGTTCTTC.

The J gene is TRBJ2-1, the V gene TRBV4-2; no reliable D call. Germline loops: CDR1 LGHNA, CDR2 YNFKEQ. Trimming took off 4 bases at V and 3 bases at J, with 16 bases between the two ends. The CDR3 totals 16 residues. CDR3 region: CASSPSEGSRYNEQFF. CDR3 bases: TGTGCCAGCAGCCCCAGCGAAGGGTCTCGCTACAATGAGCAGTTCTTC.